This is a list of T cell receptor beta chains from one sample in a study of T-cell reconstitution after alpha-beta-depleted transplantation in children. TCRdb re-derived calls from the PCR reads in MiXCR, one entry per CDR3 protein. The sample shows roughly 670,000 distinct CDR3 sequences, around 12% of them seen only once. This specimen was PBMCs, taken before TCRalphabeta/CD19-depleted stem cell transplant. These receptors came from a girl aged 2 to 9 with congenital amegakaryocytic thrombocytopenia, due to receive a stem cell transplant. CDR3s leave out the opening cysteine and the closing phenylalanine or tryptophan.

J: TRBJ2-3; V: TRBV29-1; CDR3: SVESLRVGTDTQY
J: TRBJ2-1; V: TRBV24-1; CDR3: ATSESMVQF
J: TRBJ1-4; V: TRBV21-1; CDR3: ASSKADSTHEKLF
J: TRBJ2-1; V: TRBV12-3/TRBV12-4; CDR3: ASRGGLNNEQF
J: TRBJ2-1; V: TRBV6-5; CDR3: ASSYNLGLAGVKAEQF
J: TRBJ2-7; V: TRBV28; CDR3: ASNQDSYEQY
J: TRBJ2-1; V: TRBV10-3; CDR3: AISVSSGGGGNEQF
J: TRBJ2-2; V: TRBV4-1; CDR3: ASARTTSPGELF
J: TRBJ2-2; V: TRBV24-1; CDR3: ATRSGQAGTGELF
J: TRBJ2-3; V: TRBV29-1; CDR3: SVEKTGTDTQY
J: TRBJ1-1; V: TRBV5-1; CDR3: ASSLGRMAGNTEAF